This passage covers 25 T cell receptor beta chains from one sample sequenced in a study of neurological immune-mediated disorders (dated by TCRdb to the late 2010s). Receptor amplification or capture employed 5' RACE. TCRdb records Illumina HiSeq 2500 as the sequencer. TCRdb applied fastp at Q25 and MiXCR to the public reads, then kept only in-frame beta chains. Each entry merges the rows of one CDR3 protein and shows their most common DNA and genes. This sample comprises about 55,000 distinct CDR3 sequences, 4% of them detected only once. The top ten hold 1.5% to 2% of the sample. The specimen sequenced was CD4+ T cells from blood. Every receptor here comes from a woman in her thirties or forties with multiple sclerosis.

This clonotype was seen repeatedly, ten times or more. The chain combines TRBV3-1 with TRBJ1-1; D gene unclear. The germline V and J ends were trimmed by 2 bases and 0 bases, with 10 bases remaining between them. Per the germline V gene, CDR1 is LGHDT and CDR2 is YNNKEL (reference sequence). This CDR3 has 15 residues. CDR3 sequence reads: CASSQLHAMNTEAFF. The CDR3 coding sequence is TGTGCCAGCAGCCAACTTCACGCAATGAACACTGAAGCTTTCTTT.

This clonotype showed up many times. The rearrangement uses TRBV10-3 and TRBJ2-7; no clear D. The germline CDR1 and CDR2 sequences are ENHRY and SYGVKD. The CDR3 has 13 amino acids. V was shortened by 10 bases and J by 1 base, with 14 bases between the two germline ends. DNA for the CDR3: TGTGCCAGTTCTGTGAGCATTTCCTACGAGCAGTACTTC. This gives the protein CASSVSISYEQYF.

This clonotype was counted many times. The rearrangement links TRBV9 to TRBJ1-2, with 10 bases aligning to TRBD1. Losses at the gene ends were 0 bases for V and 3 bases for J; bases not matched to a gene: 2. The CDR3 has 15 amino acids. Germline V gives CDR1 SGDLS, CDR2 YYNGEE. CDR3 in amino acids: CASSVAGQGDYGYTF. CDR3 nucleotide sequence: TGTGCCAGCAGCGTAGCTGGACAGGGGGACTATGGCTACACCTTC.

This clonotype was detected ten times or more. The J gene is TRBJ2-7, the V gene TRBV6-6; tentative D call: TRBD1 (6 bases). The CDR3 spans 12 residues. CDR1 is MNHNY and CDR2 is SVGAGI in the germline V gene (reference sequence). The V gene lost 8 bases and the J gene lost 3 bases, with 11 bases spanning the gap. CDR3 sequence: CASFDRFYEQYF. CDR3 DNA: TGTGCCAGCTTTGACAGGTTCTACGAGCAGTACTTC.

The sample holds many counts of this clonotype. The chain employs TRBV5-1 and TRBJ2-2; D is tentatively TRBD1 or TRBD2 (5 bases each). The CDR3 loop spans 17 amino acids. V was cut by 3 bases and J by 3 bases, with 18 bases left in between. Germline V gives CDR1 SGHRS, CDR2 YFSETQ. The CDR3 is CASSSTGTSFYTGELFF. CDR3 sequence (DNA): TGCGCCAGCAGCTCGACCGGGACCTCTTTTTACACCGGGGAGCTGTTTTTT.

This clonotype was observed a handful of times. This CDR3 reads CASSPTTSHNGELFF. In nucleotides, the CDR3 is TGTGCCAGCTCACCGACGACTAGTCATAACGGGGAGCTGTTTTTT. The chain joins TRBV18 to TRBJ2-2; D might be TRBD2 (6 bases). V lost 3 bases and J lost 7, with 15 bases in between. CDR3 length: 15 amino acids. Germline assignment: CDR1 KGHSH and CDR2 LQKENI. Together with reference TRBV18 and TRBJ2-2, the CDR3 gives the full variable domain: NAGVMQNPRHLVRRRGQEARLRCSPMKGHSHVYWYRQLPEEGLKFMVYLQKENIIDESGMPKERFSAEFPKEGPSILRIQQVVRGDSAAYFCASSPTTSHNGELFFGEGSRLTVL.

This clonotype was seen many times. The V call is TRBV7-9, the J call TRBJ1-2, with 7 nucleotides matching TRBD1. Germline V lookup: CDR1 SEHNR, CDR2 FQNEAQ (reference sequence). The junction had 8 bases not matched to a gene; V was cut back by 5 bases and J by 5 bases. CDR3 length: 14 amino acids. The CDR3 here is CASSERGQEYGYTF. Written as DNA, the CDR3 is TGTGCCAGCAGCGAGCGCGGACAGGAGTATGGCTACACCTTC. The full variable domain, with the rest looked up from reference TRBV7-9 and TRBJ1-2, is DTGVSQNPRHKITKRGQNVTFRCDPISEHNRLYWYRQTLGQGPEFLTYFQNEAQLEKSRLLSDRFSAERPKGSFSTLEIQRTEQGDSAMYLCASSERGQEYGYTFGSGTRLTVV.

The sample holds many counts of this clonotype. J is TRBJ2-1 and V is TRBV4-2, with 12 nucleotides matching TRBD1. This CDR3 has 15 residues. Unmatched junction bases numbered 7, after V lost 5 bases and J lost 8 bases. Per the germline V gene, CDR1 is LGHNA and CDR2 is YNFKEQ. CDR3 in DNA: TGTGCCAGCAGCGAGGGACAGGGGGCAGGAGATGAGCAGTTCTTC. Translation: CASSEGQGAGDEQFF.

There are many counts of this clonotype. This chain links TRBV4-1 with TRBJ1-2; no clear D gene. This CDR3 is 15 amino acids long. Germline V gene data show CDR1 as MGHRA and CDR2 as YSYEKL. The germline V and J ends were trimmed by 1 base and 4 bases, with 13 bases remaining between them. DNA of the CDR3: TGCGCCAGCAGCCAAGTAGCAGTCGGTGGCTATGGCTACACCTTC. Amino acid sequence: CASSQVAVGGYGYTF.

This clonotype was recorded many times. The chain employs TRBV5-1 and TRBJ1-1; D gene unclear. Trimming took 0 bases from V and 1 from J, leaving 10 bases between them. CDR1 and CDR2 from the germline V gene are SGHRS and YFSETQ. The CDR3 is made up of 15 amino acids. The CDR3 DNA is TGCGCCAGCAGCTTGGAAGCAGCCCCGAACACTGAAGCTTTCTTT. Protein: CASSLEAAPNTEAFF.

The rearrangement links TRBV2 to TRBJ2-1, with D possibly being TRBD2 (6 bases). Trimming shortened V by 5 bases and J by 9 bases, and 8 bases separated the two germline ends. Germline lookup yields CDR1 SNHLY and CDR2 FYNNEI. The CDR3 covers 11 residues. Here the CDR3 DNA reads TGTGCCAGCAGTTGGCGGGGTGAGCAGTTCTTC. Translation gives CASSWRGEQFF.

This clonotype occurred many times. J is TRBJ2-1 and V is TRBV20-1, with D uncertain. The CDR3 runs 13 residues. With 6 bases removed from V and 6 bases from J, the gap between germline ends came to 15 bases. Per the germline V gene, CDR1 is DFQATT and CDR2 is SNEGSKA (reference sequence). Written as DNA, the CDR3 is TGCAGTGCCCCTAGGACGTCTTCCAATGAGCAGTTCTTC. Its translation: CSAPRTSSNEQFF.

This clonotype has a count of ten or more. V usage is TRBV10-3 and J usage is TRBJ2-7; 7 positions agree with TRBD1. The CDR3 runs 14 residues. Germline CDR1 ENHRY, CDR2 SYGVKD. J was trimmed by 3 bases and V by 3 bases; bases with no gene match: 5. CDR3 nucleotides: TGTGCCATCAGTGATTCTCGACAGGGCTACGAGCAGTACTTC. It encodes CAISDSRQGYEQYF.

This clonotype was detected ten times or more. The V gene is TRBV6-2 or TRBV6-3, the J gene TRBJ1-3; weak D call: TRBD1 (5 bases). Germline-derived CDR1 and CDR2 are MNHEY and SVGEGT. V dropped 5 bases and J dropped 0 bases, with 14 bases sitting between them. This CDR3 is built from 16 residues. The chain's CDR3 is CASSTRDGSSGNTIYF. CDR3 bases: TGTGCCAGCAGTACCCGGGACGGGAGCTCTGGAAACACCATATATTTT.

Ten or more counts support this clonotype. This sequence joins TRBV10-3 and TRBJ1-2; D is perhaps TRBD1 (5 bases). Per the germline V gene, CDR1 is ENHRY and CDR2 is SYGVKD. Trimming removed 6 bases at V and 0 bases at J, with 14 bases between. There are 15 residues in the CDR3. Written as DNA, the CDR3 is TGTGCCATCAGGGGCCGGGACCGAGCTAACTATGGCTACACCTTC. It encodes CAIRGRDRANYGYTF.

This chain joins TRBV20-1 and TRBJ1-2; D perhaps matches TRBD1 (5 bases). The CDR3 consists of 14 residues. With 7 bases removed from V and 2 bases from J, the gap between germline ends came to 17 bases. Germline V gene sequence: CDR1 DFQATT, CDR2 SNEGSKA (reference sequence). CDR3 in DNA: TGCAGTGGACACTCGTTCAGGGAAAACTATGGCTACACCTTC. This sequence encodes CSGHSFRENYGYTF.

This clonotype was counted many times. In nucleotides, the CDR3 is TGTGCCAGCAGTCCCGGAAGCAATCAGCCCCAGCATTTT. Its translation is CASSPGSNQPQHF. The V and J genes are TRBV2 and TRBJ1-5; D is undetermined. The V end lost 5 bases, the J end lost 1 base, and 6 bases lay between the germline ends. CDR3 length equals 13 residues. Germline CDR1 and CDR2: SNHLY and FYNNEI. The whole variable domain, filled in from reference TRBV2 and TRBJ1-5, reads EPEVTQTPSHQVTQMGQEVILRCVPISNHLYFYWYRQILGQKVEFLVSFYNNEISEKSEIFDDQFSVERPDGSNFTLKIRSTKLEDSAMYFCASSPGSNQPQHFGDGTRLSIL.

This clonotype was seen ten or more times. This chain uses TRBV11-2 with TRBJ2-6; the D is unclear. The CDR3 contains 15 residues. From germline, CDR1 is SGHAT and CDR2 FQNNGV. Trimming cost V 5 bases and J 4 bases, with 12 bases left between them. The CDR3 DNA sequence: TGTGCCAGCAGCCAGTGGGCCGCGGGGGCCAACGTCCTGACTTTC. Protein product: CASSQWAAGANVLTF.

There are many counts of this clonotype. The chain links TRBV5-1 to TRBJ1-1; D perhaps matches TRBD1 (5 bases). The CDR3 contains 14 residues. Germline CDR1 and CDR2: SGHRS and YFSETQ. Trimming shortened V by 5 bases and J by 4 bases, and 15 bases separated the two germline ends. DNA for the CDR3: TGCGCCAGCAGTAAGGGACCCGGAAGCACTGAAGCTTTCTTT. Translating it yields CASSKGPGSTEAFF.

This clonotype showed up many times. The chain couples TRBV5-1 to TRBJ1-2; a weak D match, TRBD1 (6 bases). The CDR3 totals 15 residues. The V end lost 4 bases, the J end lost 1 base, and 14 bases lay between the germline ends. Germline values: CDR1 SGHRS, CDR2 YFSETQ. CDR3 amino acids: CASSTGTTNNYGYTF. The CDR3 coding sequence is TGCGCCAGCAGCACCGGGACAACGAATAACTATGGCTACACCTTC.

This clonotype was counted at least ten times. V gene TRBV9 combines with J gene TRBJ1-6; D possibly corresponds to TRBD1 (6 bases). Germline assignment: CDR1 SGDLS and CDR2 YYNGEE. The V end lost 0 bases, the J end lost 10 bases, and 11 bases lay between the germline ends. The CDR3 has 14 residues. The CDR3 region has the DNA TGTGCCAGCAGCGTAGGGGGACAAGGATCACCCCTCCACTTT. This sequence encodes CASSVGGQGSPLHF.

On this clonotype: The junction and the germline gene differ at one end; a read error may be behind it. The rearrangement uses TRBV9 and TRBJ1-5; a possible D gene is TRBD1 (6 bases). Germline V gene sequence: CDR1 SGDLS, CDR2 YYNGEE. The CDR3 consists of 14 residues. In DNA, the CDR3 is TGTGTCAGCAGTGTAGAGGAAGGGGGTCAGCCCCAGCATTTT. Amino acids: CVSSVEEGGQPQHF.

This clonotype was seen repeatedly, ten times or more. The chain uses TRBV2 and TRBJ2-7, with D maybe TRBD2 (6 bases). Trimming removed 8 bases at V and 0 bases at J, with 11 bases between. Germline V gives CDR1 SNHLY, CDR2 FYNNEI. The CDR3 totals 13 residues. DNA of the CDR3: TGTGCCAGCCTGACTAGGGTCTCCTACGAGCAGTACTTC. This encodes CASLTRVSYEQYF.

Ten or more counts support this clonotype. The V call is TRBV20-1, the J call TRBJ2-1; 9 bases match TRBD2. This CDR3 has 16 residues. Germline V gene data show CDR1 as DFQATT and CDR2 as SNEGSKA (reference sequence). The J segment lost 3 bases and the V segment lost 1 base, leaving 7 bases of the junction unmatched. The CDR3 loop reads CSARVISGGNYNEQFF. The CDR3 DNA is TGCAGTGCTAGAGTGATTAGCGGGGGCAACTACAATGAGCAGTTCTTC.

This clonotype was found many times. The genes are TRBV5-1 and TRBJ1-1, with a tentative D call TRBD1 (5 bases). V was pared by 0 bases and J by 1 base, with 7 bases between. CDR3 length: 14 amino acids. The V gene's germline CDR1 is SGHRS and CDR2 YFSETQ. The CDR3 sequence: CASSLGGQNTEAFF. CDR3 bases: TGCGCCAGCAGCTTGGGGGGCCAGAACACTGAAGCTTTCTTT.